The TCR beta chain described here comes from a study of blood T cell repertoires in COVID-19. The wider study: Acute and convalescent COVID-19 samples came from the United States, Italy and Spain.

Repertoires were generated with immunoSEQ multiplex PCR, while TCRdb's copy carries only in-frame clones and drops some. The sample has 95,000 to 150,000 clones; around 80% are singletons. The CDR3 consists of 15 residues. Trimming pared 2 bases from V and 4 bases from J, leaving 12 bases between. The germline V gene encodes CDR1 SGHRS and CDR2 YFSETQ. The specimen was peripheral blood. This receptor was obtained from a man aged 55-75 years with active or convalescent COVID-19. The chain has TRBV5-1 and TRBJ2-2; possible D gene TRBD1, 5 bases. The CDR3 DNA reads as TGCGCCAGCAGCTTCAGCCAGGGTAGCACCGGGGAGCTGTTTTTT. Residues: CASSFSQGSTGELFF.